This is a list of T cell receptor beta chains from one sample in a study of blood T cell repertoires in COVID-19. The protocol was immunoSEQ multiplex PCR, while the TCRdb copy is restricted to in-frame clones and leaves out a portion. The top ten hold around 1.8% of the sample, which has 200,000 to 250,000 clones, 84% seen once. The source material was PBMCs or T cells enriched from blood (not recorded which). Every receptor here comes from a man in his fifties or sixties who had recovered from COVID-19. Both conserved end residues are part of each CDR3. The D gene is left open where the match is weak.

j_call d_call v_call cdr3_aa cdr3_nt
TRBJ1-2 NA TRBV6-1 CASSDGGVRLGYTF TGTGCCAGCAGTGACGGAGGGGTGCGCCTTGGCTACACCTTC
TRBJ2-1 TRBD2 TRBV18 CASSRSGGDYNEQFF TGTGCCAGCTCGCGGAGCGGGGGCGACTACAATGAGCAGTTCTTC
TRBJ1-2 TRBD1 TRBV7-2 CASSPAPDRDYGYTF TGTGCCAGCAGCCCCGCCCCCGACAGGGACTATGGCTACACCTTC
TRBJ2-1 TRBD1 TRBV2 CASSARDRGFQGNEQFF TGTGCCAGCAGCGCCAGGGACAGGGGCTTTCAAGGGAATGAGCAGTTCTTC
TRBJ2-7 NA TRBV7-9 CASSKYSSYEQYF TGTGCCAGCAGTAAATATAGCTCCTACGAGCAGTACTTC
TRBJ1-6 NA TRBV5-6 CASSLWQLDNSPLHF TGTGCCAGCAGCTTGTGGCAGTTGGATAATTCACCCCTCCACTTT
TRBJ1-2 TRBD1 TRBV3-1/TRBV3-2 CASSPLLGQEGLGGYTF TGTGCCAGCAGCCCCCTTTTAGGACAGGAGGGGCTTGGGGGCTACACCTTC
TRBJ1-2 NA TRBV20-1 CSAARFDGYTF TGCAGTGCTGCCAGGTTTGATGGCTACACCTTC
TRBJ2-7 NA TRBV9 CASSVALGQAYEQYF TGTGCCAGCAGCGTAGCTCTTGGACAAGCCTACGAGCAGTACTTC
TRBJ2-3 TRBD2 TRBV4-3 CASSQGLAVGDTQYF TGCGCCAGCAGCCAAGGACTAGCGGTCGGAGATACGCAGTATTTT
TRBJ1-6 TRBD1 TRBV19 CASSPTTGVYYNSPLHF TGTGCCAGTAGTCCTACGACAGGGGTATACTATAATTCACCCCTCCACTTT